The entry below describes one T cell receptor (beta chain). Its antigen is unknown. The sample holds no much larger clone one base away, and base qualities are not on file. The sample is drawn from a study of chemoradiotherapy in HPV16-positive cancers (dated by TCRdb to 2021 to 2024). Some background on the complete study: Using functional T-cell assays on cells from a couple of HPV16-positive patients, the researchers defined candidate HPV-specific T-cell clones and common TCR motifs. Next, the candidate HPV-specific TCRs and motifs were followed in TCR repertoires from roughly 90 patients with HPV-related cancers. The study asked whether T-cell immunity against the HPV oncoproteins E6 and E7 changes during chemoradiotherapy and whether it affects survival.

Repertoires were sampled repeatedly over the course of chemoradiotherapy so that clonal expansion in the tumor microenvironment could be followed. General study outcomes and caveats: Improved recurrence-free survival in HPV16-positive patients was associated with expansion of HPV-responsive T cells during chemoradiotherapy. Expansion of candidate HPV-specific clones and E7-related TCR motifs was observed in the tumor microenvironment during treatment, whereas no such expansion was observed for non-HPV-specific T cells. Only two HPV16-positive patients were used to derive the functional definition of HPV-specific T cells, and the survival association was reported for HPV16-positive patients.

Library preparation was by the immunoSEQ multiplex PCR assay. Not all clones reach the TCRdb copy of this immuneACCESS table, which keeps in-frame sequences only. Checked studies attribute under half of the gap to unresolved V genes and leave the rest unexplained. The sample has around 33,000 clones on record, approximately 88% of them singletons. Approximately 4.6% of the sample belongs to the ten largest clones. The material sequenced was blood, taken from a patient who underwent chemoradiotherapy. The clonotype comes from a human donor with HPV-associated anogenital cancer.

CDR3 region: CASRFSGRTGNEQFF. The bases are TGTGCCAGCAGATTTAGCGGGAGAACGGGGAATGAGCAGTTCTTC. The chain couples TRBV27 to TRBJ2-1; 9 bases in between match TRBD2. Including cysteine and phenylalanine, the CDR3 has 15 amino acids. The only DNA kept is the CDR3, 45 bases in frame from the first base. Taken from the germline V gene (reference sequence), the CDR1 and CDR2 loops are MNHEY and SMNVEV. From V the trimming removes 6 bases and from J it removes 7 bases, while the gene matches leave 10 bases of the junction unaccounted for.